Following are 26 T cell receptor beta chains from one sample sequenced in a study of blood T cell repertoires in COVID-19. Using immunoSEQ multiplex PCR, the repertoire was profiled, and TCRdb retains in-frame clones only, with some absent. The sample lists around 290,000 clones, approximately 89% occurring once. Input material: peripheral blood. Source of these receptors: a woman aged 45 to 65 who had recovered from COVID-19.

The rearrangement joins TRBV28 to TRBJ2-7, with TRBD1 matching over 8 bases. With V trimmed by 5 bases and J by 5 bases, 11 bases remained unmatched. This CDR3 is 15 amino acids long. Looked up from germline, CDR1 is MDHEN and CDR2 is SYDVKM. As DNA, the CDR3 is TGTGCCAGCAGTCCCGGACAGGGCGAAATACACGAGCAGTACTTC. Protein product: CASSPGQGEIHEQYF.

The gene calls are TRBV25-1 and TRBJ1-2; D is undetermined. The CDR3 sequence is 14 residues long. V lost 6 bases to trimming and J lost 0 bases, with 11 bases between them. CDR1 and CDR2 (germline): MGHDK, SYGVNS. Here the CDR3 reads CASSADGPNYGYTF. CDR3 nucleotides: TGTGCCAGCAGCGCCGATGGGCCTAACTATGGCTACACCTTC.

This chain's CDR3 is CASSLELAHSYEQYF. CDR3 nucleotides: TGTGCCAGCAGCTTAGAGCTAGCGCACTCCTACGAGCAGTACTTC. The rearrangement uses TRBV11-1 and TRBJ2-7; tentatively, D is TRBD2 (6 bases). Germline CDR1 SGHAT, CDR2 FQDESV (reference sequence). The V end was cut by 1 base, the J end by 0 bases, with 10 bases between. This CDR3 comprises 15 residues.

J is TRBJ2-3 and V is TRBV27; 7 bases are shared with TRBD2. V was pared by 5 bases and J by 6 bases, with 14 bases of the junction left unmatched. The CDR3 covers 16 residues. Germline V lookup: CDR1 MNHEY, CDR2 SMNVEV (reference sequence). The CDR3 DNA follows: TGTGCCAGCAGTCCCCGTCCTAGCGGAACTGTGGATACGCAGTATTTT. Encoded protein: CASSPRPSGTVDTQYF.

The chain joins TRBV30 to TRBJ1-6; D call uncertain. The germline V gene encodes CDR1 GTSNPN and CDR2 SVGIG (reference sequence). The CDR3 consists of 13 residues. V was cut by 1 base and J by 6 bases, with 7 bases left in between. CDR3 sequence: CAWSGQINSPLHF. DNA for the CDR3: TGTGCCTGGAGTGGGCAGATTAATTCACCCCTCCACTTT.

This chain links TRBV5-5 with TRBJ2-7; D possibly corresponds to TRBD1 (5 bases). CDR3 size: 14 residues. Per germline, CDR1 SGHKS and CDR2 YYEKEE (reference sequence). Trimming stripped 4 bases from V and 7 bases from J, with 18 bases between. Here the CDR3 DNA reads TGTGCCAGCAGCCCCCCGGGCTCAAGGGGAGAGCAGTACTTC. This sequence encodes CASSPPGSRGEQYF.

The sample holds a few counts of this clone. The junction and the germline gene differ at one end; a read error may be behind it. The chain has TRBV3-1 (or the pseudogene TRBV3-2) and TRBJ1-2, with unresolved D. Germline CDR1 is LGHDT and CDR2 is YNNKEL (reference sequence). The CDR3 totals 13 residues. The CDR3: CASSQDDLAGFVF. In nucleotides, the CDR3 is TGTGCCAGCAGCCAAGACGATCTAGCGGGATTTGTCTTC.

The chain has TRBV6-5 and TRBJ2-5; possible D gene TRBD2, 6 bases. Trimming left V 5 bases short and J 2 bases short, with 12 bases between. From germline, CDR1 is MNHEY and CDR2 SVGAGI. This CDR3 comprises 14 residues. In DNA form, the CDR3 reads TGTGCCAGCAGTCCCGGGGACTTACAAGAGACCCAGTACTTC. Residues: CASSPGDLQETQYF.

The rearrangement links TRBV30 to TRBJ1-6; perhaps TRBD1 as D (6 bases). CDR3 length equals 14 residues. Between the trimmed V and J ends, which lost 8 bases and 4 bases, there was a span of 15 bases. Germline V lookup: CDR1 GTSNPN, CDR2 SVGIG (reference sequence). The chain's CDR3 is CAGIDRRYNSPLHF. The CDR3 bases are TGTGCCGGAATCGACAGGCGATATAATTCACCCCTCCACTTT.

The J gene is TRBJ2-5, the V gene TRBV29-1; 8 nucleotides match TRBD2. Germline CDR1 reads SQVTM; CDR2 reads ANQGSEA. J lost 5 bases, V lost 3 bases, and 11 bases had no gene match. The CDR3 has 15 residues. The CDR3 nucleotides read TGCAGCGTTGATGGAGCGAGCGGGAGAGGCGAGACCCAGTACTTC. It encodes CSVDGASGRGETQYF.

The V gene is TRBV5-6, the J gene TRBJ2-3; 13 nucleotides match TRBD2. The CDR3 extends over 17 amino acids. V lost 4 bases, J lost 5 bases, and 10 bases stayed unmatched. Per the germline V gene, CDR1 is SGHDT and CDR2 is YYEEEE. CDR3 DNA sequence: TGTGCCAGCAGCCAGCCGGGACTAGCGGGGACCCGAGATACGCAGTATTTT. Translated, it gives CASSQPGLAGTRDTQYF.

The rearrangement links TRBV6-6 to TRBJ1-2; TRBD1 matches at 7 bases. The ends lost 6 bases at V and 5 bases at J; junction bases unmatched: 3. There are 12 residues in the CDR3. CDR1 MNHNY and CDR2 SVGAGI come from the germline V gene (reference sequence). CDR3 DNA sequence: TGTGCCAGCAGCGGGACAGAGTATGGCTACACCTTC. Its protein product is CASSGTEYGYTF.

The count of this clone is one. V and J are TRBV18 and TRBJ1-1; 7 positions match TRBD1. The V gene end was trimmed by 3 bases and the J gene end by 5 bases; junction bases not matched to a gene: 6. The germline V gene encodes CDR1 KGHSH and CDR2 LQKENI. The CDR3 contains 14 residues. The CDR3, as DNA: TGTGCCAGCTCACCGGGGCAGGGGGAGACTGAAGCTTTCTTT. Translation: CASSPGQGETEAFF.

The CDR3 nucleotides are TGTGCCAGCAGTCCCACGGGCAGGGGGCAAGATACGCAGTATTTT. Translated: CASSPTGRGQDTQYF. The chain has TRBV28 and TRBJ2-3; 8 nucleotides match TRBD1. The ends lost 5 bases at V and 5 bases at J; junction bases unmatched: 9. The germline CDR1 and CDR2 sequences are MDHEN and SYDVKM. The CDR3 contains 15 residues. The full variable domain, its missing parts supplied by reference TRBV28 and TRBJ2-3, is DVKVTQSSRYLVKRTGEKVFLECVQDMDHENMFWYRQDPGLGLRLIYFSYDVKMKEKGDIPEGYSVSREKKERFSLILESASTNQTSMYLCASSPTGRGQDTQYFGPGTRLTVL.

The chain couples TRBV27 to TRBJ2-2; TRBD2 might be the D (5 bases). V was shortened by 8 bases and J by 5 bases, with 15 bases between the two germline ends. The CDR3 consists of 14 residues. From germline, CDR1 is MNHEY and CDR2 SMNVEV (reference sequence). CDR3 sequence (DNA): TGTGCCAGCCAATTCCTAGCTCTAACCGGGGAGCTGTTTTTT. Translating it yields CASQFLALTGELFF.

The genes are TRBV6-2 or TRBV6-3 and TRBJ2-3; tentatively, D is TRBD2 (7 bases). The CDR3 is made up of 14 amino acids. Germline V gene sequence: CDR1 MNHEY, CDR2 SVGEGT. V lost 2 bases and J 5 bases, leaving 11 bases between the germline ends. CDR3 protein: CASSYGGAIDTQYF. The CDR3 coding sequence is TGTGCCAGCAGTTACGGGGGGGCTATAGATACGCAGTATTTT.

The chain uses TRBV2 and TRBJ2-7; D perhaps matches TRBD1 (6 bases). Trimming left V 4 bases short and J 4 bases short, with 20 bases between. Germline V gene lookup returns CDR1 SNHLY and CDR2 FYNNEI. The CDR3 totals 16 residues. CDR3 residues: CASSAVMWGQGYEQYF. The CDR3 coding sequence is TGTGCCAGCAGTGCCGTGATGTGGGGGCAGGGGTACGAGCAGTACTTC.

This clone was observed a single time. The chain carries TRBV5-8 and TRBJ1-2; D gene uncertain. The CDR3 runs to 14 residues. From germline, CDR1 is SGHTS and CDR2 YDEGEE. V dropped 4 bases and J dropped 7 bases, with 17 bases sitting between them. CDR3 protein: CASSPVRLAGGYTF. The CDR3 nucleotides read TGTGCCAGCAGCCCGGTACGGCTGGCGGGTGGCTACACCTTC.

The chain uses TRBV9 and TRBJ2-2; D possibly corresponds to TRBD1 (5 bases). CDR1 and CDR2 from the germline V gene are SGDLS and YYNGEE. Trimming removed 0 bases at V and 1 base at J, with 7 bases between. The CDR3 spans 15 residues. The CDR3 is CASSVVGQNTGELFF. The CDR3 DNA reads as TGTGCCAGCAGCGTAGTTGGACAGAACACCGGGGAGCTGTTTTTT.

This sequence joins TRBV6-5 and TRBJ1-1; unclear D gene. Germline V lookup: CDR1 MNHEY, CDR2 SVGAGI. Trimming removed 5 bases from V and 4 bases from J, with 11 bases in between. The CDR3 extends over 13 amino acids. CDR3 amino acids: CASSPRVATEAFF. In DNA form, the CDR3 reads TGTGCCAGCAGTCCGCGGGTGGCCACTGAAGCTTTCTTT.

This chain links TRBV24-1 with TRBJ2-3; D is possibly TRBD2 (5 bases). Germline CDR1 reads KGHDR; CDR2 reads SFDVKD. The CDR3 sequence is 15 residues long. The ends were cut back, 5 bases at V and 2 bases at J, with 13 bases in the middle. DNA of the CDR3: TGTGCCACCAGTGGAGCTCCAGGACTCACAGATACGCAGTATTTT. Translation: CATSGAPGLTDTQYF.

This clone appeared a single time. The chain carries TRBV28 and TRBJ1-2; 8 nucleotides match TRBD1. Germline lookup yields CDR1 MDHEN and CDR2 SYDVKM. V lost 5 bases to trimming and J lost 8 bases; unmatched junction nucleotides: 7. This CDR3 contains 13 residues. In nucleotides, the CDR3 is TGTGCCAGCAGTGCAGGGGGCGTCCGGGGCTACACCTTC. Protein sequence: CASSAGGVRGYTF.

This rearrangement joins TRBV19 to TRBJ1-4; 7 bases map to TRBD1. The CDR3 length is 14 residues. The germline V gene encodes CDR1 LNHDA and CDR2 SQIVND (reference sequence). V shed 7 bases, J shed 4 bases, and the junction held 6 bases outside the gene matches. The CDR3 DNA sequence: TGTGCCAGTACCCGGACAGGATTTAATGAAAAACTGTTTTTT. This codes for CASTRTGFNEKLFF.

The V and J genes are TRBV5-6 and TRBJ1-2, with no clear D. Germline-derived CDR1 and CDR2 are SGHDT and YYEEEE. V was trimmed by 4 bases and J by 4 bases, leaving 17 bases between them. The CDR3 sequence is 15 residues long. In nucleotides, the CDR3 is TGTGCCAGCAGCGTAAGAACAGAGAACCTCTATGGCTACACCTTC. Encoded protein: CASSVRTENLYGYTF.

The chain employs TRBV29-1 and TRBJ1-2; tentative D call: TRBD1 (6 bases). In germline, CDR1 is SQVTM, CDR2 ANQGSEA. The CDR3 extends over 13 amino acids. V shed 0 bases and J shed 8 bases, with 13 bases lying between them. CDR3: CSVEDRGAGGYTF. CDR3 coding DNA: TGCAGCGTTGAAGATCGGGGGGCTGGCGGCTACACCTTC.

This clone was observed once. The chain links TRBV19 to TRBJ1-5, with D unresolved. There are 15 residues in the CDR3. With 4 bases removed from V and 0 bases from J, the gap between germline ends came to 10 bases. Germline V gene data show CDR1 as LNHDA and CDR2 as SQIVND (reference sequence). The CDR3 DNA is TGTGCCAGTAGTAACCAGGCAGATAGCAATCAGCCCCAGCATTTT. Translating gives CASSNQADSNQPQHF.